Below, 27 T cell receptor beta chains from the same sample are listed, as sequenced in a study of cytomegalovirus exposure and HLA in healthy donors (dated by TCRdb to about 2017). The library relied on the immunoSEQ multiplex PCR assay. For the multiplex PCR, a mixture combining 60 forward primers for TCR Vbeta segments and 13 reverse primers for TCR Jbeta segments was used. As stored in TCRdb, this immuneACCESS dataset retains in-frame rearrangements with V and J assigned. A fraction of the clones does not appear; measured against another copy, unresolved V genes explain less than half of the discrepancy, and the remainder lacks a known reason. The table for this sample lists 170,000 or so clones; roughly four fifths of them were counted only once. The ten largest clones capture under 5% of the sample. Source material: PBMCs. The receptors originated from a girl aged 5 to 17 in good health and CMV-seropositive.

The chain carries TRBV28 and TRBJ1-2, with a possible D match to TRBD1 (5 bases). The V and J ends lost 4 bases and 8 bases respectively, with 17 bases between them. Germline assignment: CDR1 MDHEN and CDR2 SYDVKM. The CDR3 is 14 amino acids. For the CDR3, the DNA is TGTGCCAGCAGTTCCCTGCCGGGGGATGGCGGCTACACCTTC. This sequence encodes CASSSLPGDGGYTF.

The rearrangement joins TRBV5-5 to TRBJ2-1; 9 bases line up with TRBD2. Germline V gene data show CDR1 as SGHKS and CDR2 as YYEKEE (reference sequence). The CDR3 extends over 15 amino acids. Trimming at V came to 3 bases and at J to 6 bases, leaving 7 bases not matched to a gene. DNA of the CDR3: TGTGCCAGCAGCTCTCTAGCGGGGTTCTCCAATGAGCAGTTCTTC. It yields the protein CASSSLAGFSNEQFF.

The chain links TRBV10-2 to TRBJ1-1; 12 bases match TRBD1. After removal of 2 bases from V and 6 bases from J, the junction contained 4 bases not matched to a gene. The CDR3 is 15 amino acids. Germline CDR1 is WSHSY and CDR2 is SAAADI. CDR3 amino acids: CASSEGTGGASEAFF. The CDR3 DNA is TGCGCCAGCAGTGAGGGGACAGGGGGCGCCTCTGAAGCTTTCTTT.

This sequence joins TRBV20-1 and TRBJ2-7; the match to TRBD1 covers 8 bases. Germline V gene lookup returns CDR1 DFQATT and CDR2 SNEGSKA (reference sequence). The CDR3 totals 11 residues. V lost 6 bases and J lost 6; bases outside the gene matches: 4. The CDR3 sequence is CSARTGIEQYF. Here the CDR3 DNA reads TGCAGTGCACGGACAGGGATCGAGCAGTACTTC.

The V call is TRBV28, the J call TRBJ1-5; D is uncertain. In germline, CDR1 is MDHEN, CDR2 SYDVKM. Trimming cost V 3 bases and J 0 bases, with 3 bases left between them. There are 13 residues in the CDR3. The CDR3 loop is CASSFGSNQPQHF. As DNA, the CDR3 is TGTGCCAGCAGTTTCGGTAGCAATCAGCCCCAGCATTTT.

The rearrangement joins TRBV6-4 to TRBJ2-3, with D maybe TRBD1 (5 bases). Germline CDR1 and CDR2: MRHNA and SNTAGT. The V end was cut by 6 bases, the J end by 0 bases, with 10 bases between. There are 14 residues in the CDR3. This CDR3 is CASSPTASTDTQYF. The CDR3 region has the DNA TGTGCCAGCAGCCCGACAGCCAGCACAGATACGCAGTATTTT.

The chain links TRBV30 to TRBJ1-1; 11 nucleotides align to TRBD1. CDR1 is GTSNPN, CDR2 SVGIG, per germline (reference sequence). The CDR3 loop spans 16 amino acids. With 3 bases clipped from V and 7 bases from J, the junction kept 13 bases outside the gene matches. The CDR3 sequence: CAWRTVVGTGGIEAFF. The CDR3 region has the DNA TGTGCCTGGAGGACGGTGGTAGGGACAGGGGGTATTGAAGCTTTCTTT.

This rearrangement joins TRBV10-3 to TRBJ1-3; the D is unclear. CDR3 size: 17 residues. Trimming removed 0 bases at V and 0 bases at J, with 12 bases between. Germline V gene sequence: CDR1 ENHRY, CDR2 SYGVKD. The CDR3 DNA follows: TGTGCCATCAGTGAGTCGATTGGCGGTGGCTCTGGAAACACCATATATTTT. Translated: CAISESIGGGSGNTIYF.

The chain has TRBV5-4 and TRBJ1-6; perhaps TRBD1 as D (6 bases). This CDR3 has 16 amino acids. The germline V gene has CDR1 SGHNT and CDR2 YYREEE (reference sequence). Trimming shortened V by 4 bases and J by 2 bases, and 13 bases separated the two germline ends. This chain's CDR3 is CASSPGGGAYNSPLHF. The CDR3 DNA sequence: TGTGCCAGCAGCCCCGGAGGGGGGGCCTATAATTCACCCCTCCACTTT. Full variable domain (rest looked up from reference TRBV5-4 and TRBJ1-6): ETGVTQSPTHLIKTRGQQVTLRCSSQSGHNTVSWYQQALGQGPQFIFQYYREEENGRGNFPPRFSGLQFPNYSSELNVNALELDDSALYLCASSPGGGAYNSPLHFGNGTRLTVT.

The chain employs TRBV10-1 and TRBJ2-3, with 12 nucleotides matching TRBD2. The length of the CDR3 is 16 residues. In germline, CDR1 is WNHNN, CDR2 SYGVQD (reference sequence). The J segment lost 6 bases and the V segment lost 4 bases, leaving 8 bases of the junction unmatched. The CDR3 DNA reads as TGCGCCAGCAGTGGTAAGACGACTAGCGGGGGCGATACGCAGTATTTT. This encodes CASSGKTTSGGDTQYF.

This chain uses TRBV7-6 with TRBJ1-6; D unresolved. The CDR3 spans 17 residues. Germline CDR1 and CDR2: SGHVS and FNYEAQ. Trimming cost V 5 bases and J 5 bases, with 19 bases left between them. The CDR3 loop is CASSLRGRSTNNSPLHF. DNA of the CDR3: TGTGCCAGCAGCCTGCGAGGCAGGTCGACTAATAATTCACCCCTCCACTTT.

This clone came up a few times. The chain carries TRBV19 and TRBJ2-7; 7 bases align to TRBD2. CDR3 length equals 15 residues. V shed 5 bases and J 2 bases; nucleotides not matched to a gene: 9. Per the germline V gene, CDR1 is LNHDA and CDR2 is SQIVND (reference sequence). CDR3 loop: CASSVGTSAAYEQYF. The CDR3 nucleotides read TGTGCCAGTAGTGTAGGTACTAGCGCCGCCTACGAGCAGTACTTC.

The sample holds one count of this clone. The chain carries TRBV5-1 and TRBJ2-1, with D possibly being TRBD2 (6 bases). CDR3 size: 15 residues. V was pared by 3 bases and J by 9 bases, with 19 bases between. Germline-derived CDR1 and CDR2 are SGHRS and YFSETQ. CDR3 in amino acids: CASSSPGRPSSEQFF. In nucleotides, the CDR3 is TGCGCCAGCAGCTCTCCGGGGAGGCCCTCGAGTGAGCAGTTCTTC.

Here the CDR3 DNA reads TGTGCCAGCAGCTTAGCCCCAGGGGGCTGGACTGAAGCTTTCTTT. It specifies CASSLAPGGWTEAFF. J is TRBJ1-1 and V is TRBV13, with TRBD1 matching 8 bases. Germline V lookup: CDR1 PRHDT, CDR2 FYEKMQ (reference sequence). The CDR3 runs to 15 residues. V was clipped by 1 base and J by 5 bases; unmatched bases: 6.

The DNA for the CDR3 is TGTGCCAGCAGCCCCGGGACAGGGGGTTACGAGCAGTACTTC. This translates into CASSPGTGGYEQYF. The V and J genes are TRBV5-4 and TRBJ2-7; 11 positions match TRBD1. V was pared by 4 bases and J by 4 bases, with 4 bases of the junction left unmatched. This CDR3 contains 14 residues. Per germline, CDR1 SGHNT and CDR2 YYREEE (reference sequence).

This sequence joins TRBV5-4 and TRBJ2-1; 8 nucleotides match TRBD1. CDR1 is SGHNT, CDR2 YYREEE, per germline (reference sequence). The length of the CDR3 is 14 residues. Trimming at V came to 4 bases and at J to 8 bases, leaving 8 bases not matched to a gene. The CDR3 DNA follows: TGTGCCAGCAGCCTAAAGACAGGGGATGATGAGCAGTTCTTC. As protein: CASSLKTGDDEQFF.

The CDR3 is CASSPFEDRFLDYGYTF. CDR3 DNA sequence: TGTGCCAGTAGTCCCTTCGAGGACAGGTTCTTAGACTATGGCTACACCTTC. This chain uses TRBV19 with TRBJ1-2, with TRBD1 matching over 7 bases. Germline CDR1 LNHDA, CDR2 SQIVND (reference sequence). The length of the CDR3 is 17 residues. The V and J ends lost 5 bases and 3 bases, in that order; junction bases with no gene match: 15.

J is TRBJ2-1 and V is TRBV25-1, with D possibly TRBD1 on 6 matching bases. The length of the CDR3 is 16 residues. V lost 9 bases and J lost 1, with 19 bases in between. Germline assignment: CDR1 MGHDK and CDR2 SYGVNS. In DNA form, the CDR3 reads TGTGCCAGGACTTCCGAGGGGGAAGGGTCCTACAATGAGCAGTTCTTC. This gives the protein CARTSEGEGSYNEQFF.

V is TRBV19 and J is TRBJ1-1, with D possibly being TRBD1 (6 bases). V gave up 5 bases and J gave up 6 bases, with 13 bases separating them. The CDR3 covers 13 residues. Germline V gene sequence: CDR1 LNHDA, CDR2 SQIVND (reference sequence). In DNA, the CDR3 is TGTGCCAGTAGTCCCGGGACACTCCCTGAAGCTTTCTTT. Amino acid sequence: CASSPGTLPEAFF.

This clone was observed a handful of times. The rearrangement links TRBV27 to TRBJ2-3, with D perhaps TRBD2 (7 bases). Trimming shortened V by 3 bases and J by 1 base, and 11 bases separated the two germline ends. This CDR3 is 15 amino acids long. Looked up from germline, CDR1 is MNHEY and CDR2 is SMNVEV (reference sequence). CDR3 bases: TGTGCCAGCAGTTTTGCGGGGGCTGGCACAGATACGCAGTATTTT. Translated, it gives CASSFAGAGTDTQYF.

This chain links TRBV6-6 with TRBJ2-1, with TRBD1 matching 7 bases. This CDR3 is built from 14 residues. Germline CDR1 reads MNHNY; CDR2 reads SVGAGI (reference sequence). Trimming took 2 bases from V and 7 from J; bases not matched to a gene: 5. The CDR3 nucleotides are TGTGCCAGCAGTTACCAGGAACAGGGGAATGAGCAGTTCTTC. Translated, it gives CASSYQEQGNEQFF.

The chain recombines TRBV10-3 with TRBJ1-1, with TRBD1 matching 8 bases. The length of the CDR3 is 14 residues. V shed 10 bases and J 0 bases; nucleotides not matched to a gene: 7. The V gene's germline CDR1 is ENHRY and CDR2 SYGVKD. Here the CDR3 reads CATTSTGVNTEAFF. The CDR3 nucleotides read TGTGCCACCACCTCGACAGGGGTGAACACTGAAGCTTTCTTT.

This chain connects TRBV2 to TRBJ2-2, with D maybe TRBD2 (5 bases). The CDR3 spans 14 residues. Germline CDR1 SNHLY, CDR2 FYNNEI. V was clipped by 10 bases and J by 3 bases, with 15 bases between them. CDR3 sequence reads: CANSDRGYTGELFF. CDR3 nucleotides: TGTGCCAACTCGGACCGGGGTTACACCGGGGAGCTGTTTTTT.

In this sample, this clone turned up a few times. The chain combines TRBV5-8 with TRBJ2-7; 8 nucleotides align to TRBD1. The V gene's germline CDR1 is SGHTS and CDR2 YDEGEE. The CDR3 spans 14 residues. Unmatched junction bases numbered 7, after V lost 2 bases and J lost 6 bases. As DNA, the CDR3 is TGTGCCAGCAGCTTCCAGGGGGCTTTGGGCGAGCAGTACTTC. Translating gives CASSFQGALGEQYF. Full variable domain (remainder filled in from reference TRBV5-8 and TRBJ2-7): EAGVTQSPTHLIKTRGQQATLRCSPISGHTSVYWYQQALGLGLQFLLWYDEGEERNRGNFPPRFSGRQFPNYSSELNVNALELEDSALYLCASSFQGALGEQYFGPGTRLTVT.

The J gene is TRBJ1-5, the V gene TRBV9, with 7 positions matching TRBD1. Germline CDR1 reads SGDLS; CDR2 reads YYNGEE. The CDR3 totals 17 residues. V shed 4 bases, J shed 4 bases, and the junction held 14 bases outside the gene matches. CDR3 DNA: TGTGCCAGCAGCCGAACTGAAAACAGGGGCTATAATCAGCCCCAGCATTTT. Translated: CASSRTENRGYNQPQHF.

The gene calls are TRBV18 and TRBJ1-4; 9 bases align to TRBD1. CDR1 and CDR2 (germline): KGHSH, LQKENI. V lost 4 bases to trimming and J lost 1 base; unmatched junction nucleotides: 4. This CDR3 has 16 amino acids. As DNA, the CDR3 is TGTGCCAGCTCACGGGACAGGGATCAAACTAATGAAAAACTGTTTTTT. Translating gives CASSRDRDQTNEKLFF.

The chain couples TRBV4-1 to TRBJ1-2; the D is unclear. Germline V CDR1 and CDR2: MGHRA, YSYEKL. This CDR3 has 13 amino acids. The germline V and J ends were trimmed by 5 bases and 7 bases, with 14 bases remaining between them. The CDR3: CASSAPGRGGYTF. The CDR3 coding sequence is TGCGCCAGCAGCGCCCCGGGTAGAGGTGGCTACACCTTC.